This TCR beta chain came from a study of OX40 agonist ivuxolimab in advanced cancers. Study results and limitations: No antigen was identified for the clonally expanded peripheral T cells. With doses of 0.1-3.0 mg/kg, partial responders showed among the lowest clonal expansion.

A remark on this clone: Its antigen is currently unknown.

Here immunoSEQ multiplex PCR was the method, and the copy in TCRdb shows in-frame clones only, minus some. The table has about 53,000 clones, approximately 85% seen once. J was trimmed by 4 bases and V by 6 bases; bases with no gene match: 7. CDR1 is PRHDT and CDR2 is FYEKMQ in the germline V gene (reference sequence). CDR3 length equals 14 residues. This chain connects TRBV13 to TRBJ1-2; 8 bases match TRBD1. The clonotype comes from an adult with an advanced solid tumor such as melanoma, head and neck, liver or kidney cancer. This specimen consisted of CD4+ or CD8+ T cells sorted from blood, obtained in a trial of the OX40 agonist ivuxolimab. This chain's CDR3 is CASRIQGDSYGYTF. CDR3 nucleotide sequence: TGTGCCAGCAGAATACAGGGGGACTCCTATGGCTACACCTTC.